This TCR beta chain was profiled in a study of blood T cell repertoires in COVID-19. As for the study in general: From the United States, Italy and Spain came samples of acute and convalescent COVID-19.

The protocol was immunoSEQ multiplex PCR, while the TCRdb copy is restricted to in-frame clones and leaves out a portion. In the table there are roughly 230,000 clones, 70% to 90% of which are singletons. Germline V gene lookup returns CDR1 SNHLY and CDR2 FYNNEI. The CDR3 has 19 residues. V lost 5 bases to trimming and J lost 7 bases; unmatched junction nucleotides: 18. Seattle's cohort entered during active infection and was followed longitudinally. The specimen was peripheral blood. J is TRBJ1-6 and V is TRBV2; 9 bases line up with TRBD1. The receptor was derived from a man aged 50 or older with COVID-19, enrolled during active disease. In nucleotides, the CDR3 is TGTGCCAGCAGTCCAAGTCTGTCGGGACAGGGTTTGTTGAATTCACCCCTCCACTTT. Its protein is CASSPSLSGQGLLNSPLHF.